What follows are 30 T cell receptor beta chains derived from one specimen sequenced in a study of PD-L1 blockade in urothelial cancer. Generated by immunoSEQ multiplex PCR, the TCRdb table keeps only in-frame clones and is missing some. The repertoire holds tens of thousands of clones, with around nine tenths as singletons. The sequenced sample was PBMCs, obtained around atezolizumab (anti-PD-L1) treatment. These receptor sequences come from a man in his sixties with urothelial cancer.

CDR3 DNA: TGTGCCAGCAGTTACCGACAGGGGCTGTACGAGCAGTACTTC. Amino acids: CASSYRQGLYEQYF. The chain is built from TRBV27 and TRBJ2-7, with TRBD1 matching 8 bases. CDR1 is MNHEY, CDR2 SMNVEV, per germline (reference sequence). The CDR3 has 14 residues. Losses at the gene ends were 4 bases for V and 4 bases for J; bases not matched to a gene: 6.

J is TRBJ1-6 and V is TRBV30; no clear D. The CDR3 runs 13 residues. CDR1 and CDR2 from the germline V gene are GTSNPN and SVGIG (reference sequence). V lost 5 bases to trimming and J lost 10 bases, with 15 bases between them. The CDR3 region is CAWGDSIRSPLHF. CDR3 DNA: TGTGCCTGGGGAGATAGCATTCGGTCACCCCTCCACTTT.

The gene calls are TRBV9 and TRBJ2-5; 9 nucleotides match TRBD2. Trimming took 1 base from V and 5 from J; bases not matched to a gene: 12. The CDR3 is 17 amino acids. Germline-derived CDR1 and CDR2 are SGDLS and YYNGEE. The CDR3 nucleotides read TGTGCCAGCAGCGTATCCCTCCTGGCGGGGGGGTCGGAGACCCAGTACTTC. It translates to CASSVSLLAGGSETQYF.

The CDR3 nucleotides read TGTGCCAGTACCCGAATCGGGGGGTCGACTGGGGCCAACGTCCTGACTTTC. It encodes CASTRIGGSTGANVLTF. This sequence joins TRBV19 and TRBJ2-6; 7 positions agree with TRBD2. This CDR3 comprises 17 residues. V was clipped by 7 bases and J by 2 bases; unmatched bases: 11. CDR1 is LNHDA, CDR2 SQIVND, per germline (reference sequence).

For the CDR3, the DNA is TGTGCCAGCAGCTTGGAGAGGTGGTCTAGCCTAAGCCCCGGGGAGCTGTTTTTT. This gives the protein CASSLERWSSLSPGELFF. V gene TRBV11-2 combines with J gene TRBJ2-2; tentative D call: TRBD2 (5 bases). Germline V CDR1 and CDR2: SGHAT, FQNNGV. With 3 bases removed from V and 6 bases from J, the gap between germline ends came to 23 bases. CDR3 length equals 18 residues.

The chain links TRBV6-5 to TRBJ2-1, with D perhaps TRBD2 (6 bases). The V end was cut by 6 bases, the J end by 8 bases, with 17 bases between. Germline CDR1 reads MNHEY; CDR2 reads SVGAGI. The CDR3 has 14 residues. CDR3 DNA sequence: TGTGCCAGCAGATCCACTAGCCTCTTGGATGAGCAGTTCTTC. It translates to CASRSTSLLDEQFF.

The chain carries TRBV11-2 and TRBJ1-5, with D perhaps TRBD1 (6 bases). Germline V CDR1 and CDR2: SGHAT, FQNNGV. The V end lost 4 bases, the J end lost 4 bases, and 14 bases lay between the germline ends. The CDR3 is 15 residues long. CDR3 nucleotides: TGTGCCAGCAGCTACAGGACCGGACAGAATCAGCCCCAGCATTTT. Its translation: CASSYRTGQNQPQHF.

The chain links TRBV6-1 to TRBJ1-1, with D possibly being TRBD1 (5 bases). The germline V gene has CDR1 MNHNS and CDR2 SASEGT. The CDR3 covers 17 residues. The V gene lost 4 bases and the J gene lost 0 bases, with 18 bases spanning the gap. The CDR3 reads CASSGRPGGGMNTEAFF. CDR3 coding DNA: TGTGCCAGCAGTGGGCGCCCTGGGGGAGGGATGAACACTGAAGCTTTCTTT.

V gene TRBV7-9 combines with J gene TRBJ1-6; maybe TRBD1 (6 bases). The germline CDR1 and CDR2 sequences are SEHNR and FQNEAQ (reference sequence). The CDR3 consists of 18 residues. The V end lost 4 bases, the J end lost 0 bases, and 16 bases lay between the germline ends. The CDR3 loop is CASSSHTGLSSYNSPLHF. As DNA, the CDR3 is TGTGCCAGCAGCTCACACACAGGGCTGAGCTCCTATAATTCACCCCTCCACTTT.

This chain connects TRBV5-4 to TRBJ2-7; TRBD2 matches 13 bases. This CDR3 has 16 residues. Germline lookup yields CDR1 SGHNT and CDR2 YYREEE (reference sequence). V lost 4 bases and J lost 6; bases outside the gene matches: 10. CDR3 in amino acids: CASSPPGLAGLGEQYF. CDR3 bases: TGTGCCAGCAGCCCCCCGGGACTAGCGGGGTTGGGCGAGCAGTACTTC.

This clone was counted once. The V gene is TRBV6-5, the J gene TRBJ2-5; TRBD2 aligns across 7 bases. Trimming cost V 6 bases and J 4 bases; bases outside gene matches: 5. The germline V gene has CDR1 MNHEY and CDR2 SVGAGI. CDR3 length: 13 amino acids. Here the CDR3 reads CASRGGVRETQYF. CDR3 bases: TGTGCCAGCAGGGGGGGGGTAAGAGAGACCCAGTACTTC.

This clone was seen a single time. The chain employs TRBV29-1 and TRBJ2-7; 10 nucleotides agree with TRBD1. The CDR3 runs to 12 residues. From germline, CDR1 is SQVTM and CDR2 ANQGSEA. Unmatched junction bases numbered 4, after V lost 7 bases and J lost 4 bases. Written as DNA, the CDR3 is TGCAGCGGTCGGACAGGGGGTTACGAGCAGTACTTC. Protein: CSGRTGGYEQYF.

The chain links TRBV15 to TRBJ1-2; tentatively, D is TRBD1 (6 bases). Trimming left V 2 bases short and J 9 bases short, with 19 bases between. This CDR3 spans 15 amino acids. Germline V gene lookup returns CDR1 LNHNV and CDR2 YYDKDF (reference sequence). Written as DNA, the CDR3 is TGTGCCACCAGCAGACTGAGACAGGAAGGTGGCAGCTACACCTTC. Its translation is CATSRLRQEGGSYTF.

V and J are TRBV9 and TRBJ1-3, with no clear D. V gave up 0 bases and J gave up 0 bases, with 10 bases separating them. CDR3 size: 16 residues. Germline V CDR1 and CDR2: SGDLS, YYNGEE. The CDR3 nucleotides read TGTGCCAGCAGCGTAGATGTGGGAGGCTCTGGAAACACCATATATTTT. It translates to CASSVDVGGSGNTIYF.

The V call is TRBV18, the J call TRBJ1-1; TRBD1 agrees at 9 bases. This CDR3 spans 14 amino acids. Unmatched junction bases numbered 7, after V lost 4 bases and J lost 7 bases. Looked up from germline, CDR1 is KGHSH and CDR2 is LQKENI. This CDR3 is CASSLPPGQGEAFF. The CDR3 nucleotides read TGTGCCAGCTCACTGCCTCCGGGACAGGGTGAAGCTTTCTTT.

V gene TRBV9 combines with J gene TRBJ1-2; possible D gene TRBD1, 5 bases. V was pared by 0 bases and J by 6 bases, with 12 bases between. Germline values: CDR1 SGDLS, CDR2 YYNGEE. This CDR3 contains 14 residues. The CDR3 DNA sequence: TGTGCCAGCAGCGTAGAAGGAGGGACCCATGGCTACACCTTC. Translating it yields CASSVEGGTHGYTF.

V is TRBV15 and J is TRBJ1-3; D is uncertain. The germline V gene encodes CDR1 LNHNV and CDR2 YYDKDF (reference sequence). The CDR3 covers 15 residues. Trimming pared 0 bases from V and 6 bases from J, leaving 12 bases between. The CDR3 loop reads CATSRDLSNLNTIYF. The CDR3 coding sequence is TGTGCCACCAGCAGAGATCTTAGTAACTTAAACACCATATATTTT.

V and J are TRBV30 and TRBJ1-2, with D possibly TRBD1 on 5 matching bases. This CDR3 region has 15 residues. V lost 2 bases to trimming and J lost 0 bases, with 13 bases between them. Germline values: CDR1 GTSNPN, CDR2 SVGIG (reference sequence). CDR3: CAWSSGSSANYGYTF. CDR3 nucleotide sequence: TGTGCCTGGAGTTCAGGGTCGTCGGCTAACTATGGCTACACCTTC.

Only a few counts were recorded for this clone. The rearrangement joins TRBV10-3 to TRBJ2-7, with D perhaps matching TRBD1 (5 bases). With 2 bases removed from V and 3 bases from J, the gap between germline ends came to 11 bases. From germline, CDR1 is ENHRY and CDR2 SYGVKD. The CDR3 sequence is 14 residues long. The CDR3 sequence is CAISEPFDSYEQYF. The CDR3 DNA reads as TGTGCCATCAGTGAGCCCTTTGACAGCTACGAGCAGTACTTC.

The V call is TRBV28, the J call TRBJ2-6; D might be TRBD2 (6 bases). This CDR3 is built from 15 residues. Trimming shortened V by 8 bases and J by 0 bases, and 11 bases separated the two germline ends. Germline CDR1 reads MDHEN; CDR2 reads SYDVKM. The CDR3 coding sequence is TGTGCCAGCGTCGGAGGGAGCTCTGGGGCCAACGTCCTGACTTTC. Translated: CASVGGSSGANVLTF.

The chain uses TRBV11-1 and TRBJ1-1; weak D call: TRBD1 (6 bases). Trimming removed 5 bases at V and 1 base at J, with 11 bases between. The length of the CDR3 is 14 residues. Germline V gene sequence: CDR1 SGHAT, CDR2 FQDESV (reference sequence). The CDR3 sequence is CASSAQTGNTEAFF. CDR3 nucleotide sequence: TGTGCCAGCAGCGCCCAGACAGGGAACACTGAAGCTTTCTTT.

This rearrangement joins TRBV10-3 to TRBJ1-6, with D hard to call. The CDR3 spans 15 residues. Trimming shortened V by 3 bases and J by 9 bases, and 15 bases separated the two germline ends. CDR1 and CDR2 from the germline V gene are ENHRY and SYGVKD. The CDR3 bases are TGTGCCATCAGTGATTCCGGGGATTCGACTTCACCCCTCCACTTT. It encodes CAISDSGDSTSPLHF.

The rearrangement uses TRBV30 and TRBJ1-4, with D possibly being TRBD1 (5 bases). This CDR3 has 15 amino acids. Deletions cut 2 bases from V and 6 bases from J, with 16 bases between. Germline-derived CDR1 and CDR2 are GTSNPN and SVGIG (reference sequence). The CDR3 DNA is TGTGCCTGGAGTTCCCCGCGCCGGGGGGATGAAAAACTGTTTTTT. This gives the protein CAWSSPRRGDEKLFF.

This clone was counted between two and nine times. The chain couples TRBV7-6 to TRBJ2-7; D ambiguous. Deletions cut 4 bases from V and 2 bases from J, with 9 bases between. The CDR3 sequence is 13 residues long. The germline CDR1 and CDR2 sequences are SGHVS and FNYEAQ. The CDR3 nucleotides read TGTGCCAGCAGCTCTTACAGAACCTACGAGCAGTACTTC. It yields the protein CASSSYRTYEQYF.

The rearrangement uses TRBV14 and TRBJ1-1, with D possibly TRBD1 on 5 matching bases. Trimming stripped 4 bases from V and 6 bases from J, with 15 bases between. The CDR3 extends over 14 amino acids. Germline CDR1 reads SGHDN; CDR2 reads FVKESK. The CDR3, as DNA: TGTGCCAGCAGCCCCGTCCGGGGGAGGTCTGAAGCTTTCTTT. This translates into CASSPVRGRSEAFF.

A single count supports this clone. This chain's CDR3 is CASSPGTSAGYEQYF. CDR3 coding DNA: TGCGCCAGCAGCCCCGGGACTAGCGCGGGGTACGAGCAGTACTTC. This chain joins TRBV5-1 and TRBJ2-7, with 10 bases matching TRBD2. The germline V gene encodes CDR1 SGHRS and CDR2 YFSETQ. The CDR3 sequence is 15 residues long. V was clipped by 4 bases and J by 4 bases; unmatched bases: 8.

The chain is built from TRBV2 and TRBJ1-1; D unresolved. CDR3 size: 11 residues. Germline loops: CDR1 SNHLY, CDR2 FYNNEI. Trimming cost V 4 bases and J 3 bases, with 3 bases left between them. DNA of the CDR3: TGTGCCAGCAGTGCGTACACTGAAGCTTTCTTT. Its translation: CASSAYTEAFF. Full variable domain (missing parts from reference TRBV2 and TRBJ1-1): EPEVTQTPSHQVTQMGQEVILRCVPISNHLYFYWYRQILGQKVEFLVSFYNNEISEKSEIFDDQFSVERPDGSNFTLKIRSTKLEDSAMYFCASSAYTEAFFGQGTRLTVV.

CDR3 sequence reads: CASSSPGTPYYEQYF. CDR3 sequence (DNA): TGTGCCAGCAGTTCTCCCGGGACTCCTTACTACGAGCAGTACTTC. This rearrangement joins TRBV6-4 to TRBJ2-7; weak D call: TRBD2 (6 bases). This CDR3 has 15 residues. Trimming left V 5 bases short and J 3 bases short, with 17 bases between. In germline, CDR1 is MRHNA, CDR2 SNTAGT.

The genes are TRBV15 and TRBJ2-1, with 7 bases fitting TRBD1. Germline assignment: CDR1 LNHNV and CDR2 YYDKDF (reference sequence). Unmatched junction bases numbered 6, after V lost 5 bases and J lost 5 bases. The CDR3 consists of 14 residues. The CDR3 DNA follows: TGTGCCACCAGCCTTGGGACAGAAAACAATGAGCAGTTCTTC. Protein: CATSLGTENNEQFF.

The chain uses TRBV30 and TRBJ1-6, with a tentative D call TRBD1 (5 bases). V gave up 4 bases and J gave up 9 bases, with 16 bases separating them. Germline V gene lookup returns CDR1 GTSNPN and CDR2 SVGIG (reference sequence). The CDR3 is 14 amino acids. The CDR3 DNA is TGTGCCTGGAAGGAAAGGGGTATCGGTTCACCCCTCCACTTT. It encodes CAWKERGIGSPLHF.